The entry below describes one TCR beta chain. Its antigen is not yet known. It has no much larger one-base neighbor in the sample; base qualities were not kept. This specimen belongs to a study of blood T cell repertoires in COVID-19 (dated by TCRdb to the early 2020s). As for the study more broadly: Samples from collaborators originated in the United States, Italy and Spain and spanned both the acute and convalescent phases of COVID-19. The prospective study material was composed of cDNA or gDNA derived from T cells, B-cell-depleted T cells, or PBMCs. Where available, HLA class I and class II types were obtained from metadata supplied by the sample provider rather than from assay-based typing. A freely available public database, intended as a resource for researchers studying the immune response to SARS-CoV-2, is where the repertoires were released. Subjects who had been exposed to COVID-19, were actively infected with it, or had recovered from it provided the deeply sampled blood TCRbeta repertoires that made up the dataset. Nearly every sample came with metadata listing a de-identified subject ID, COVID-19 status, age in years and sex. Samples came from the ongoing ImmuneRACE study (first 160 participants) plus 1,254 subjects from 6 global collaborators. Study-wide conclusions, independent of this receptor: How much clinical and demographic metadata was included differed by source and by participant, and the metadata was provided uncurated.

The immunoSEQ Assay, a bias-controlled multiplex PCR, was used to amplify TCRbeta CDR3 regions from genomic DNA. Under the source paper's analysis protocol: Nucleated cell counts per sample were estimated from amplification of reference gene primers within the assay. Sequence reads were collapsed and filtered to measure the absolute abundance of every unique TCRbeta CDR3 rearrangement. For each sample, productive Simpson clonality was calculated by taking the square root of Simpson's diversity index across productive rearrangements. The source is immuneACCESS, and TCRdb retained only in-frame sequences with V and J called. Part of the clones is not carried over; for the studies checked, unresolved V genes explain less than half of this, and the remainder is unexplained. The V and J calls and clone size come from that table; D and trimming were worked out from the DNA. The table for this sample lists a few hundred thousand clones; just over 85% of them were counted only once. Clones ranked in the top ten supply approximately 4.4% of the sample.

Enrolling through a virtual design, the prospective study's participants ranged in age from about 18 to 89 years and lived across 20 to 25 United States geographic areas. In the prospective study, cohorts were assigned on the basis of participant-reported clinical history obtained from a screening survey and a study questionnaire. In the prospective study, whole blood, serum and a nasopharyngeal or oropharyngeal swab were collected from each participant by mobile phlebotomists. Over a roughly two-month period, participants in the prospective study had the option of providing additional blood draws and questionnaires. Before DNA extraction, prospective study blood samples were shipped either frozen or at room temperature. The CDR3 starts with the cysteine, ends with the phenylalanine, and has 14 residues. The entry retains the CDR3 DNA only, 42 bases that are in frame from base 1. The junction carries 14 bases between V and J, which are trimmed by 2 bases and 7 bases respectively. For CDR1 and CDR2, the germline V gene (reference sequence) lists SGHAT and FQDESV.

This TCR was recovered from a woman in her forties with acute COVID-19. This chain joins TRBV11-1 to TRBJ1-2; the D segment could be TRBD1, given 5 matching bases. Sequenced sample: PBMCs or T cells enriched from blood (not recorded which). The nucleotides read TGTGCCAGCAGCTTATCGTCAGGGCCTGGTGGCTACACCTTC. This encodes CASSLSSGPGGYTF.